This T cell receptor beta chain was retrieved from a study of blood T cell repertoires in COVID-19. Study information: Spain, Italy and the United States supplied samples that represented acute and convalescent COVID-19. The analysed material was cDNA or gDNA that came from T cells, B-cell-depleted T cells, or PBMCs.

Authors' processing steps: Nucleated cell counts were estimated from reference gene primer amplification. Here immunoSEQ multiplex PCR was the method, and the copy in TCRdb shows in-frame clones only, minus some. D and trimming were read from the DNA, whereas the V and J calls and clone size are those reported in that table. The profile shows 250,000 to 300,000 clones, roughly 88% of them singletons. This CDR3 has 15 residues. V gave up 4 bases and J gave up 9 bases; unmatched junction bases: 6. CDR1 and CDR2 (germline): SGHDT, YYEEEE. This TCR came from a woman in her 30s with acute or convalescent COVID-19. The chain is built from TRBV5-6 and TRBJ2-1; 14 bases fit TRBD2. Sequencing input: peripheral blood. The CDR3 is CASSGGTSGGREQFF. CDR3 coding DNA: TGTGCCAGCAGCGGAGGGACTAGCGGGGGTCGTGAGCAGTTCTTC.